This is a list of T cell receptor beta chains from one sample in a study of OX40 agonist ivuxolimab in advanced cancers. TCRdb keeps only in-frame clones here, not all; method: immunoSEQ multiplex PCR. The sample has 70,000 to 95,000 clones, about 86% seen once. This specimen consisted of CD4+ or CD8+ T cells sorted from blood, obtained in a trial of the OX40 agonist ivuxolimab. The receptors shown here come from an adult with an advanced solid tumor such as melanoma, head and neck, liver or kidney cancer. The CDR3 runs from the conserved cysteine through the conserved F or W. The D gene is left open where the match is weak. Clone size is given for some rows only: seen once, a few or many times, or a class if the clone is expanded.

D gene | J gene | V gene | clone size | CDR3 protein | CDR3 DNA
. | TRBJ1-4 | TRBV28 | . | CASSFTSLHSDEKLFF | TGTGCCAGCAGTTTTACGTCCCTCCACTCGGATGAAAAACTGTTTTTT
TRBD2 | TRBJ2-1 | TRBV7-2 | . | CASRGTSGGAGHEQFF | TGTGCCAGCAGAGGGACTAGCGGGGGGGCGGGCCATGAGCAGTTCTTC
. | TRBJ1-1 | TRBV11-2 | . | CASSPTTGLNTEAFF | TGTGCCAGCAGCCCAACGACGGGGTTGAACACTGAAGCTTTCTTT
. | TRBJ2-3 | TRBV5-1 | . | CASTLGGPSTDTQYF | TGCGCCAGCACCCTCGGGGGGCCAAGCACAGATACGCAGTATTTT
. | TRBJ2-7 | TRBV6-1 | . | CASSEFGFINSYEQYF | TGTGCCAGCAGTGAATTTGGATTTATCAATTCCTACGAGCAGTACTTC
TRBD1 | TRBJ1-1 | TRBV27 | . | CASSSPGQGTDLTFF | TGTGCCAGCAGTTCCCCCGGACAGGGTACCGATTTGACTTTCTTT
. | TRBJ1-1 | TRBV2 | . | CASRRGITEAFF | TGTGCCAGCAGGCGAGGGATCACTGAAGCTTTCTTT
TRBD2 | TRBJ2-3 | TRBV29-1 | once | CSVGPLGGSTDTQYF | TGCAGCGTTGGCCCCCTGGGGGGGAGCACAGATACGCAGTATTTT
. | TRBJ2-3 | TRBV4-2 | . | CASSQPPGESINTQYF | TGTGCCAGCAGCCAACCACCCGGGGAGTCCATAAATACGCAGTATTTT
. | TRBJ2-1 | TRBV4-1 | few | CASSQIRDADRGNEQFF | TGCGCCAGCAGCCAAATTCGGGACGCAGATAGGGGCAATGAGCAGTTCTTC
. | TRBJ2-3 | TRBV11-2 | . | CASSLMRGRGTDTQYF | TGTGCCAGCAGCTTAATGCGGGGGCGAGGCACAGATACGCAGTATTTT
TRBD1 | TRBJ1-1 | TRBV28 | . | CASQGGGYTEAFF | TGTGCCAGCCAGGGGGGGGGCTACACTGAAGCTTTCTTT